This entry lists 10 T cell receptor beta chains sequenced from one sample in a study of cytomegalovirus exposure and HLA in healthy donors. PCR amplification relied on 60 Vbeta primers (plus 13 Jbeta primers). Sequenced by immunoSEQ multiplex PCR; TCRdb stores in-frame clones only, minus some. The data contain roughly 50,000 clones, 70% to 75% of them seen just once; the ten biggest clones take up roughly 6.4%. Sequences were obtained from PBMCs. Every receptor here comes from a man aged 25-45 years in good health and CMV-seropositive.

This clone appeared a few times. V usage is TRBV6-1 and J usage is TRBJ1-2, with TRBD1 identical over 9 bases. There are 13 residues in the CDR3. Germline V gives CDR1 MNHNS, CDR2 SASEGT. V lost 5 bases, J lost 4 bases, and 2 bases stayed unmatched. CDR3 sequence reads: CASSPDRGYGYTF. The CDR3 region has the DNA TGTGCCAGCAGTCCGGACAGGGGCTATGGCTACACCTTC.

The chain employs TRBV20-1 and TRBJ2-7; TRBD1 is a possible D gene (6 bases). The length of the CDR3 is 11 residues. Trimming cost V 5 bases and J 4 bases, with 9 bases left between them. CDR1 and CDR2 from the germline V gene are DFQATT and SNEGSKA (reference sequence). The DNA of the CDR3 is TGCAGTGCTCCACAGGGATACGAGCAGTACTTC. This gives the protein CSAPQGYEQYF.

The chain is built from TRBV2 and TRBJ2-3, with 10 bases that match TRBD2. After removal of 3 bases from V and 4 bases from J, the junction contained 16 bases not matched to a gene. Looked up from germline, CDR1 is SNHLY and CDR2 is FYNNEI. The CDR3 consists of 19 residues. For the CDR3, the DNA is TGTGCCAGCAGTGATATGGGTAGCGGGGGGCGAATCCCCCCAGATACGCAGTATTTT. Residues: CASSDMGSGGRIPPDTQYF.

The genes are TRBV5-1 and TRBJ2-3; D is ambiguous. Germline V CDR1 and CDR2: SGHRS, YFSETQ. V was clipped by 0 bases and J by 2 bases, with 10 bases between them. This CDR3 region has 15 residues. CDR3 in amino acids: CASSLALLPTDTQYF. As DNA, the CDR3 is TGCGCCAGCAGCTTGGCCCTCCTCCCCACAGATACGCAGTATTTT.

The chain carries TRBV27 and TRBJ1-2, with TRBD1 identical over 7 bases. Germline V gene data show CDR1 as MNHEY and CDR2 as SMNVEV (reference sequence). The ends lost 2 bases at V and 4 bases at J; junction bases unmatched: 4. This CDR3 spans 14 amino acids. Here the CDR3 DNA reads TGTGCCAGCAGTTTAGACAGGGCGGGCTATGGCTACACCTTC. It encodes CASSLDRAGYGYTF.

The sample holds a few counts of this clone. The chain joins TRBV27 to TRBJ2-3, with 13 bases lining up with TRBD2. Germline V gene data show CDR1 as MNHEY and CDR2 as SMNVEV (reference sequence). The CDR3 contains 18 residues. V was pared by 4 bases and J by 3 bases, with 10 bases of the junction left unmatched. The CDR3 here is CASSSVLAGGGLTDTQYF. CDR3 sequence (DNA): TGTGCCAGCAGTTCCGTACTAGCGGGGGGGGGATTAACAGATACGCAGTATTTT.

This chain links TRBV6-5 with TRBJ2-7; TRBD1 aligns across 7 bases. CDR3 length: 14 residues. After removal of 0 bases from V and 3 bases from J, the junction contained 2 bases not matched to a gene. CDR1 MNHEY and CDR2 SVGAGI come from the germline V gene. This CDR3 is CASSYSRGRYEQYF. The DNA of the CDR3 is TGTGCCAGCAGTTACTCGAGGGGGCGCTACGAGCAGTACTTC.

The chain carries TRBV30 and TRBJ1-5; 12 bases fit TRBD1. The CDR3 is 17 amino acids. CDR1 is GTSNPN and CDR2 is SVGIG in the germline V gene (reference sequence). The ends lost 0 bases at V and 9 bases at J; junction bases unmatched: 12. The CDR3 nucleotides are TGTGCCTGGAGTGTATTTGGGACAGGGGGCCTGGGGGGGCCCCAGCATTTT. The encoded protein is CAWSVFGTGGLGGPQHF.

V gene TRBV25-1 combines with J gene TRBJ2-7; 8 bases align to TRBD1. With 7 bases clipped from V and 3 bases from J, the junction kept 17 bases outside the gene matches. Germline V CDR1 and CDR2: MGHDK, SYGVNS. The CDR3 is 17 residues long. The CDR3: CASKNPGQVVGFYEQYF. In nucleotides, the CDR3 is TGTGCCAGCAAGAACCCGGGACAGGTGGTTGGGTTCTACGAGCAGTACTTC.

This clone was counted a single time. The chain has TRBV28 and TRBJ2-7, with 8 bases fitting TRBD1. Germline V lookup: CDR1 MDHEN, CDR2 SYDVKM. J gave up 3 bases and V 5 bases, and 6 bases lay outside the gene matches. The CDR3 contains 14 residues. CDR3 in amino acids: CASSTLTGGYEQYF. The CDR3 coding sequence is TGTGCCAGCAGTACACTCACAGGGGGCTACGAGCAGTACTTC.